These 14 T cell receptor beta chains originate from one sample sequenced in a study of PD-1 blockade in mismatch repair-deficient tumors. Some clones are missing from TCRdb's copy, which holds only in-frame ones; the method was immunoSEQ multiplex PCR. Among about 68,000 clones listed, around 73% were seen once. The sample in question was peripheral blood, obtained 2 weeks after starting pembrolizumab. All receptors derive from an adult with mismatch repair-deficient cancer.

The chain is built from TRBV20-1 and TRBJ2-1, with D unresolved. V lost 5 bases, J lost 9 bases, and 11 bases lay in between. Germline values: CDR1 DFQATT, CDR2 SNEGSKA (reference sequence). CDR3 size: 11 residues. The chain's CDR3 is CSAAQIVEQFF. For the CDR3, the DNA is TGCAGTGCTGCTCAAATAGTTGAGCAGTTCTTC.

The DNA for the CDR3 is TGTGCCAGCAGTGAAGTAAGGACCTCCGCGCAGTACTTC. Translating it yields CASSEVRTSAQYF. The chain carries TRBV6-1 and TRBJ2-7; D remains ambiguous. Germline CDR1 MNHNS, CDR2 SASEGT. CDR3 size: 13 residues. Trimming removed 1 base at V and 9 bases at J, with 13 bases between.

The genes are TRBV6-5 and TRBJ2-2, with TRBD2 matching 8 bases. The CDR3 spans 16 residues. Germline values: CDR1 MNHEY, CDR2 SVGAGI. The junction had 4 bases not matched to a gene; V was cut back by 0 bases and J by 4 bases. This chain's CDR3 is CASSYSSGITTGELFF. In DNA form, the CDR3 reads TGTGCCAGCAGTTACTCTAGCGGGATAACCACCGGGGAGCTGTTTTTT.

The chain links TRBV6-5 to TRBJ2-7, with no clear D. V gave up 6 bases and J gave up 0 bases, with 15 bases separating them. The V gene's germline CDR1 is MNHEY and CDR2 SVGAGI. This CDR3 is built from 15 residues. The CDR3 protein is CASSPAHPSSYEQYF. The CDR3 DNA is TGTGCCAGCAGCCCGGCCCACCCCAGCTCCTACGAGCAGTACTTC.

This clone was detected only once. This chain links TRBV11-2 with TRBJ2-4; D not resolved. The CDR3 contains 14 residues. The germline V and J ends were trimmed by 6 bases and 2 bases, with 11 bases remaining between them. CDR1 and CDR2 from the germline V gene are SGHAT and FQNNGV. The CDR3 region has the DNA TGTGCCAGCAGAAGATTGACTCCCAAAAACATTCAGTACTTC. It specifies CASRRLTPKNIQYF.

The CDR3 loop is CASSPDDGYNEQFF. CDR3 sequence (DNA): TGTGCCAGCAGCCCAGATGACGGATACAATGAGCAGTTCTTC. The chain combines TRBV7-2 with TRBJ2-1, with D unclear. Germline lookup yields CDR1 SGHTA and CDR2 FQGNSA. The CDR3 sequence is 14 residues long. V was pared by 5 bases and J by 4 bases, with 12 bases between. The complete variable domain, with remaining parts taken from reference TRBV7-2 and TRBJ2-1, reads GAGVSQSPSNKVTEKGKDVELRCDPISGHTALYWYRQSLGQGLEFLIYFQGNSAPDKSGLPSDRFSAERTGGSVSTLTIQRTQQEDSAVYLCASSPDDGYNEQFFGPGTRLTVL.

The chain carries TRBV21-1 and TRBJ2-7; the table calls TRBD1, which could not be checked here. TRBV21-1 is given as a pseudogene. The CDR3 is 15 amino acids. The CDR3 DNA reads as TGTGCCCCAGGGGGACCCCGGGGGCCGAAAAACGAGCAGTACTTC. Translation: CAPGGPRGPKNEQYF.

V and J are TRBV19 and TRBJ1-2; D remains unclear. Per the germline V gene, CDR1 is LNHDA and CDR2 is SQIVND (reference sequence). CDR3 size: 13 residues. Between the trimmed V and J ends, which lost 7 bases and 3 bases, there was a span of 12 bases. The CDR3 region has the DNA TGTGCCAGTAATGTGGGCACGGACTATGGCTACACCTTC. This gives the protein CASNVGTDYGYTF. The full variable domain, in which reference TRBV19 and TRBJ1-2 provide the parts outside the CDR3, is DGGITQSPKYLFRKEGQNVTLSCEQNLNHDAMYWYRQDPGQGLRLIYYSQIVNDFQKGDIAEGYSVSREKKESFPLTVTSAQKNPTAFYLCASNVGTDYGYTFGSGTRLTVV.

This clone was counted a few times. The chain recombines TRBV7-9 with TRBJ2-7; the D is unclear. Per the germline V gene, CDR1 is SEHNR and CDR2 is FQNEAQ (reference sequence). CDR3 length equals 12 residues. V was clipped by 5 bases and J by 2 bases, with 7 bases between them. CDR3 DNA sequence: TGTGCCAGCAGCATACGGACCTACGAGCAGTACTTC. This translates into CASSIRTYEQYF. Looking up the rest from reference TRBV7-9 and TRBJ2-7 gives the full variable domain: DTGVSQNPRHKITKRGQNVTFRCDPISEHNRLYWYRQTLGQGPEFLTYFQNEAQLEKSRLLSDRFSAERPKGSFSTLEIQRTEQGDSAMYLCASSIRTYEQYFGPGTRLTVT.

The CDR3 coding sequence is TGTGCCAGCAGCGATGGGACTAGCGAGGCGAACACCGGGGAGCTGTTTTTT. Amino acids: CASSDGTSEANTGELFF. The chain employs TRBV9 and TRBJ2-2, with 10 bases fitting TRBD2. Losses at the gene ends were 3 bases for V and 0 bases for J; bases not matched to a gene: 5. CDR1 SGDLS and CDR2 YYNGEE come from the germline V gene. The CDR3 extends over 17 amino acids.

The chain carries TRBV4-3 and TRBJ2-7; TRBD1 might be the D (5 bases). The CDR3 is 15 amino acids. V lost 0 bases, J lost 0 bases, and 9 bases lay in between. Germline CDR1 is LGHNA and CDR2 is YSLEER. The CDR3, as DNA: TGCGCCAGCAGCCAAGACGACAGCCTCTCCTACGAGCAGTACTTC. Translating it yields CASSQDDSLSYEQYF.

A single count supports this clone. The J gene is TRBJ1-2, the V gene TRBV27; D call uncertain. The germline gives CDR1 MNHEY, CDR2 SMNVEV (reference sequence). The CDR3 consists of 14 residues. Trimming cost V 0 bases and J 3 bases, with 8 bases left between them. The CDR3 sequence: CASSLSVRHYGYTF. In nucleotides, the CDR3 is TGTGCCAGCAGTTTATCTGTCAGACACTATGGCTACACCTTC.

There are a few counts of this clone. CDR3 DNA sequence: TGTGCCAGCAGCAAAGACAGGACATCCCCCTACGAGCAGTACTTC. This translates into CASSKDRTSPYEQYF. The chain combines TRBV11-3 with TRBJ2-7, with a tentative D call TRBD1 (6 bases). This CDR3 is 15 amino acids long. Germline V lookup: CDR1 SGHNT, CDR2 YENEEA. Trimming stripped 5 bases from V and 2 bases from J, with 16 bases between.

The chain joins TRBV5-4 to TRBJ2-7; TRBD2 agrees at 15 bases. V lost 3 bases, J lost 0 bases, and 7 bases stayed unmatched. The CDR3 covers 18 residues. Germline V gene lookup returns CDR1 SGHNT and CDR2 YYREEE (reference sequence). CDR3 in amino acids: CASSWGLAGGHPSYEQYF. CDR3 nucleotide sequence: TGTGCCAGCAGCTGGGGACTAGCGGGAGGCCATCCCTCCTACGAGCAGTACTTC.